Listed below are T cell receptor beta chains from one sample, sequenced in a study of shared clonotypes between healthy human individuals. Measured with immunoSEQ multiplex PCR; TCRdb has only the in-frame clones, and not every one. The data hold about 1 million clones, with 70% to 80% observed a single time. The specimen sequenced was memory CD4+ T cells sorted from blood. These receptors originate from a man aged 18 to 30 in good health. Both conserved end residues are part of each CDR3. A D gene is named only where the DNA matches it firmly. Size is stated for part of the rows, as once, few or many counts, or as a class when the clone is expanded.

v_gene	abundance	d_gene	j_gene	CDR3aa	CDR3nt
TRBV5-6	.	.	TRBJ1-5	CASSLAEGRGQPQHF	TGTGCCAGCAGCTTGGCCGAGGGGCGCGGTCAGCCCCAGCATTTT
TRBV6-1	.	.	TRBJ1-2	CASSENGGDGYTF	TGTGCCAGCAGTGAAAATGGGGGAGATGGCTACACCTTC
TRBV4-1	.	TRBD1	TRBJ1-1	CASSQPQPGTGATEAFF	TGCGCCAGCAGCCAACCACAGCCAGGGACAGGGGCCACTGAAGCTTTCTTT
TRBV5-4	.	TRBD1	TRBJ1-1	CASSPRQGLSEAFF	TGTGCCAGCAGCCCTAGACAGGGCTTGTCTGAAGCTTTCTTT
TRBV2	few	.	TRBJ2-5	CASRVMGETQYF	TGTGCCAGCAGAGTAATGGGAGAGACCCAGTACTTC
TRBV2	.	TRBD2	TRBJ2-3	CASRKGLAEIAQYF	TGTGCCAGCAGAAAGGGTCTAGCGGAGATTGCGCAGTATTTT
TRBV5-6	.	TRBD1	TRBJ1-2	CASSLNAGQLNYGYTF	TGTGCCAGCAGCTTAAACGCGGGACAGCTTAACTATGGCTACACCTTC
TRBV10-3	.	.	TRBJ2-1	CAIRDSPGSGQFF	TGTGCCATCAGGGACAGCCCCGGGTCTGGGCAGTTCTTC
TRBV10-3	.	.	TRBJ2-4	CAISESGNIQYF	TGTGCCATCAGTGAGTCGGGAAACATTCAGTACTTC
TRBV7-2	.	.	TRBJ2-2	CASSLGGAGGELFF	TGTGCCAGCAGCTTAGGGGGGGCTGGCGGGGAGCTGTTTTTT
TRBV9	.	.	TRBJ1-5	CASSGGKGNNQPQHF	TGTGCCAGCAGCGGAGGGAAAGGGAACAATCAGCCCCAGCATTTT
TRBV5-1	.	.	TRBJ2-5	CASSGTFYQETQYF	TGCGCCAGCAGCGGGACATTCTACCAAGAGACCCAGTACTTC
TRBV11-2	.	TRBD1	TRBJ2-7	CASSLGVPGTAYEQYF	TGTGCCAGCAGCTTAGGAGTACCCGGGACAGCATACGAGCAGTACTTC
TRBV6-1	.	.	TRBJ2-3	CASSGYTDTQYF	TGTGCCAGCTCAGGGTATACAGATACGCAGTATTTT
TRBV7-8	.	.	TRBJ2-7	CASSPTTYTYEQYF	TGTGCCAGCAGCCCCACGACATACACCTACGAGCAGTACTTC
TRBV4-3	few	.	TRBJ1-1	CASSQEEGTEAFF	TGCGCCAGCAGCCAAGAAGAGGGCACTGAAGCTTTCTTT
TRBV27	.	.	TRBJ2-7	CASKTARPYEQYF	TGTGCCAGCAAGACAGCGAGACCCTACGAGCAGTACTTC
TRBV14	.	.	TRBJ1-2	CASSHGDGIYGYTF	TGTGCCAGCAGCCATGGGGACGGTATCTATGGCTACACCTTC
TRBV9	.	.	TRBJ1-4	CASSKTTTTNEKLFF	TGTGCCAGCAGTAAGACAACTACAACTAATGAAAAACTGTTTTTT
TRBV7-9	once	TRBD2	TRBJ2-3	CASTPGGTDTQYF	TGTGCCAGCACCCCCGGGGGGACAGATACGCAGTATTTT
TRBV6-1	.	.	TRBJ1-2	CASSEGVSPAGYTF	TGTGCCAGCAGTGAAGGGGTCAGCCCGGCGGGCTACACCTTC
TRBV28	once	.	TRBJ2-5	CASSLQGLETQYF	TGTGCCAGCAGTCTGCAGGGGCTAGAGACCCAGTACTTC
TRBV30	.	TRBD1	TRBJ1-2	CAFWDRGLGYTF	TGTGCCTTCTGGGACAGGGGGCTTGGCTACACCTTC
TRBV27	.	.	TRBJ1-4	CASSPGANEKLFF	TGTGCCAGCAGTCCGGGGGCTAATGAAAAACTGTTTTTT
TRBV4-1	.	.	TRBJ1-2	CASSQVGLGGYGYTF	TGCGCCAGCAGCCAAGTAGGGTTAGGCGGCTATGGCTACACCTTC
TRBV14	.	TRBD2	TRBJ2-1	CASSPLAGYNEQFF	TGTGCCAGCAGCCCCCTAGCGGGCTACAATGAGCAGTTCTTC
TRBV2	.	TRBD1	TRBJ1-6	CATRGGHNSPLHF	TGTGCCACCAGGGGGGGACATAATTCACCCCTCCACTTT
TRBV19	.	.	TRBJ1-6	CASMPAQLTGSPLHF	TGTGCCAGTATGCCCGCACAGCTGACCGGCTCACCCCTCCACTTT
TRBV16	.	.	TRBJ2-2	CASSQWGNTGELFF	TGTGCCAGCAGCCAATGGGGGAACACCGGGGAGCTGTTTTTT
TRBV18	few	TRBD1	TRBJ1-5	CASSPTGQEDQPQHF	TGTGCCAGCTCACCGACAGGGCAAGAGGATCAGCCCCAGCATTTT
TRBV19	.	.	TRBJ1-3	CASRSYEGLGGNTIYF	TGTGCCAGTAGGTCCTACGAGGGGCTCGGTGGAAACACCATATATTTT
TRBV7-9	once	.	TRBJ2-5	CASSLEIETQYF	TGTGCCAGCAGCTTAGAGATTGAGACCCAGTACTTC
TRBV7-9	.	TRBD1	TRBJ2-7	CASSPGTGSSYEQYF	TGTGCCAGCAGCCCAGGGACAGGGTCTTCCTACGAGCAGTACTTC
TRBV5-4	.	.	TRBJ1-3	CASSFGEVGNTIYF	TGTGCCAGCAGCTTCGGCGAAGTGGGAAACACCATATATTTT
TRBV5-4	.	TRBD1	TRBJ1-5	CASSPGTGDSNQPQHF	TGTGCCAGCAGCCCGGGGACAGGGGATAGCAATCAGCCCCAGCATTTT
TRBV6-5	.	TRBD1	TRBJ1-2	CASSYFGQGADYGYTF	TGTGCCAGCAGTTACTTCGGGCAGGGGGCAGACTATGGCTACACCTTC
TRBV2	.	.	TRBJ2-3	CASRVNTDTQYF	TGTGCCAGCAGAGTGAACACAGATACGCAGTATTTT
TRBV20-1	many	.	TRBJ2-5	CSASQETQYF	TGCAGTGCTAGTCAGGAGACCCAGTACTTC
TRBV30	.	TRBD2	TRBJ2-1	CAWSLPGGGSYNEQFF	TGTGCCTGGAGTCTTCCCGGGGGAGGGTCCTACAATGAGCAGTTCTTC
TRBV25-1	few	.	TRBJ1-5	CASSESRGSNQPQHF	TGTGCCAGCAGTGAATCCAGGGGTAGCAATCAGCCCCAGCATTTT
TRBV5-4	once	.	TRBJ2-1	CASSRIADLNEQFF	TGTGCCAGCAGCCGTATAGCGGATCTCAATGAGCAGTTCTTC
TRBV7-9	.	.	TRBJ1-1	CASSFNPRVGAFF	TGTGCCAGCAGCTTTAACCCGCGGGTCGGGGCTTTCTTT
TRBV6-6	.	.	TRBJ1-2	CASSPPGRGWGYTF	TGTGCCAGCAGCCCTCCAGGCAGGGGTTGGGGCTACACCTTC
TRBV9	.	TRBD1	TRBJ2-7	CASSPSQGDAYEQYF	TGTGCCAGCAGCCCTTCACAGGGGGACGCCTACGAGCAGTACTTC
TRBV5-1	few	TRBD2	TRBJ2-2	CASSELAGTYTGELFF	TGCGCCAGCAGCGAGTTAGCGGGAACGTACACCGGGGAGCTGTTTTTT
TRBV6-1	few	.	TRBJ1-2	CASSEQNYGYTF	TGTGCCAGCAGTGAGCAGAACTATGGCTACACCTTC
TRBV28	.	.	TRBJ1-2	CASSGGHWGYTF	TGTGCCAGCAGCGGGGGGCACTGGGGCTACACCTTC